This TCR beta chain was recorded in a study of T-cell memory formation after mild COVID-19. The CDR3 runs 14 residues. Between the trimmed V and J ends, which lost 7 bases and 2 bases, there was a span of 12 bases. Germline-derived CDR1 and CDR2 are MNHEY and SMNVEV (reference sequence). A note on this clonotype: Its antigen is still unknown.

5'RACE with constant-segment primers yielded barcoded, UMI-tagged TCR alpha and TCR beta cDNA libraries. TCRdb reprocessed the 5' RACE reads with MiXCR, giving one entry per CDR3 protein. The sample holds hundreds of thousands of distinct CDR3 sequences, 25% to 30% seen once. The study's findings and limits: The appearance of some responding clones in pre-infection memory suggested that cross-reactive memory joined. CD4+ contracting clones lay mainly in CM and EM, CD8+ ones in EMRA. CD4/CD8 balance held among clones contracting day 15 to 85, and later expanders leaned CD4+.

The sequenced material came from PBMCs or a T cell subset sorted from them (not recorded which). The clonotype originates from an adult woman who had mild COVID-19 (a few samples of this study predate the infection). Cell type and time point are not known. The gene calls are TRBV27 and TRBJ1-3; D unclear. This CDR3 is CASTTLGPGNTIYF. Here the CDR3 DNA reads TGTGCCAGCACCACTTTGGGCCCTGGAAACACCATATATTTT.